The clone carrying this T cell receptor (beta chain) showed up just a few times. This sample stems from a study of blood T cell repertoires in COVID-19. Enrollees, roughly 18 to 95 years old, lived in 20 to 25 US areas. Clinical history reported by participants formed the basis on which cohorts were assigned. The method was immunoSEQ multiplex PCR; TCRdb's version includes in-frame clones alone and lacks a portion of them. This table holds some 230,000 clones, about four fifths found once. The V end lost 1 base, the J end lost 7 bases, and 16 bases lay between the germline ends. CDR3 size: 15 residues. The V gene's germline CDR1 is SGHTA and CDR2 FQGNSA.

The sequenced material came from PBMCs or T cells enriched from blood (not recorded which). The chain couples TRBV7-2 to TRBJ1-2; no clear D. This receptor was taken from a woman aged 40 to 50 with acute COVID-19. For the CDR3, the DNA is TGTGCCAGCAGCTTAGGAGGGTTGGTATCAGGTGGCTACACCTTC. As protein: CASSLGGLVSGGYTF.